What follows are 2 T cell receptor beta chains derived from one specimen sequenced in a study of CD8 T cells in Susac syndrome. Random hexamers were used to reverse transcribe the RNA input (roughly 0.5 to 1 ug). A single record per CDR3 protein comes from TCRdb applying MiXCR to the immunoSEQ multiplex PCR reads. The table records under 250,000 distinct CDR3 sequences, just over 90% of them present only once. The sequenced material came from CD4+ T cells from PBMCs. The receptors derive from a human donor with multiple sclerosis.

The chain carries TRBV20-1 and TRBJ2-1; D is tentatively TRBD1 or TRBD2 (5 bases each). Deletions cut 4 bases from V and 2 bases from J, with 15 bases between. This CDR3 is 15 amino acids long. CDR1 and CDR2 from the germline V gene are DFQATT and SNEGSKA (reference sequence). This CDR3 reads CSAKVWGKTYNEQFF. CDR3 nucleotide sequence: TGCAGTGCTAAGGTGTGGGGGAAGACCTACAATGAGCAGTTCTTC.

This chain joins TRBV6-5 and TRBJ1-6; D gene uncertain. The V and J ends lost 6 bases and 3 bases respectively, with 9 bases between them. Germline V gene sequence: CDR1 MNHEY, CDR2 SVGAGI. CDR3 length: 14 residues. CDR3 protein: CASSQGYYNSPLHF. For the CDR3, the DNA is TGTGCCAGCAGCCAAGGATACTATAATTCACCCCTCCACTTT.